The source of this TCR beta chain is a study of graft-versus-host responses after intestinal transplantation. Whole-study context: Transplants were multivisceral, liver-intestinal, or isolated intestinal. Anti-thymocyte globulin served as induction for all recipients, who then took tacrolimus and steroids for about three years. Overall study findings and caveats: Allograft clonal ratios (graft-versus-host to host-versus-graft) were high in patients who had graft-donor T cell macrochimerism. Present in recipient marrow, GvH clones included some that appeared first in ileum or blood.

V lost 3 bases to trimming and J lost 5 bases; unmatched junction nucleotides: 8. Per the germline V gene, CDR1 is SGHAT and CDR2 is FQNNGV. The CDR3 has 15 amino acids. Sequencing was performed with immunoSEQ multiplex PCR; in TCRdb, only in-frame clones are kept and a portion is missing. The sample contains roughly 96,000 clones, around 90% of which appear only once. Points on this clone: Its antigen is undetermined.

The source is a human donor who received an intestinal transplant. The material sequenced was unstimulated CD8+ T cells sorted from spleen or lymph node cells, taken before intestinal transplant. The chain recombines TRBV11-2 with TRBJ1-2; 8 bases agree with TRBD1. The CDR3 spells CASSLGGDRWYGYTF. The DNA of the CDR3 is TGTGCCAGCAGCTTGGGCGGGGACAGGTGGTATGGCTACACCTTC. Complete variable domain (other parts from reference TRBV11-2 and TRBJ1-2): EAGVAQSPRYKIIEKRQSVAFWCNPISGHATLYWYQQILGQGPKLLIQFQNNGVVDDSQLPKDRFSAERLKGVDSTLKIQPAKLEDSAVYLCASSLGGDRWYGYTFGSGTRLTVV.